This T cell receptor (beta chain) was captured in a study of blood T cell repertoires in COVID-19. Study in general: The cDNA or gDNA used as material had been derived from T cells, B-cell-depleted T cells, or PBMCs.

V lost 2 bases, J lost 5 bases, and 8 bases stayed unmatched. CDR3 length: 15 amino acids. Per germline, CDR1 SGHRS and CDR2 YFSETQ. Produced via immunoSEQ multiplex PCR; TCRdb's table is partial and in-frame only. The repertoire includes about 71,000 clones, 82% of them detected once, and roughly an eighth sits in the top ten. This clonotype originated in a woman aged 80 or over with acute or convalescent COVID-19. The chain recombines TRBV5-1 with TRBJ1-1, with TRBD1 matching 8 bases. The sample comprised peripheral blood. CDR3 sequence: CASSLETGARTEAFF. DNA for the CDR3: TGCGCCAGCAGCTTAGAGACAGGGGCGCGGACTGAAGCTTTCTTT.